A selection of T cell receptor beta chains follows, all from one sample in a study of radiotherapy plus CTLA-4 blockade in lung cancer. Measured with immunoSEQ multiplex PCR; TCRdb has only the in-frame clones, and not every one. The sample contains tens of thousands of clones, about 72% of which appear only once. The material sequenced was peripheral blood, taken from a patient treated with radiotherapy plus ipilimumab. All receptors derive from a human donor with non-small cell lung cancer who had a complete response to radiotherapy plus ipilimumab. CDR3s include the opening cysteine and the closing phenylalanine or tryptophan. Fields, in order: D gene, J gene, V gene, clone size, CDR3 protein, CDR3 DNA. The D gene is left open where the match is weak. Size values are once, few and many counts, or a class for expanded clones, and some rows have none.

D: TRBD2; J: TRBJ2-7; V: TRBV18; size: -; CDR3: CASSPGGGEQYF; DNA: TGTGCCAGCTCCCCGGGGGGGGGCGAGCAGTACTTC
D: TRBD1; J: TRBJ1-3; V: TRBV5-1; size: -; CDR3: CASSLRTGRAGNTIYF; DNA: TGCGCCAGCAGCTTGAGGACAGGGAGAGCTGGAAACACCATATATTTT
D: TRBD1; J: TRBJ2-7; V: TRBV5-4; size: -; CDR3: CASSRDRVSGEQYF; DNA: TGTGCCAGCAGCAGGGACAGGGTATCGGGCGAGCAGTACTTC
D: -; J: TRBJ2-2; V: TRBV5-1; size: -; CDR3: CASSFTGDNTGELFF; DNA: TGCGCCAGCAGCTTTACAGGAGACAACACCGGGGAGCTGTTTTTT
D: -; J: TRBJ1-3; V: TRBV7-9; size: few; CDR3: CASSLVSSGNTIYF; DNA: TGTGCCAGCAGCTTAGTCAGCTCTGGAAACACCATATATTTT
D: TRBD1; J: TRBJ1-2; V: TRBV13; size: few; CDR3: CASIGQGEDGYTF; DNA: TGTGCCAGCATCGGACAGGGGGAGGATGGCTACACCTTC
D: TRBD1; J: TRBJ2-7; V: TRBV2; size: -; CDR3: CASSESPGGLIYEQYF; DNA: TGTGCCAGCAGTGAAAGCCCAGGGGGCCTAATATACGAGCAGTACTTC
D: TRBD1; J: TRBJ1-5; V: TRBV7-9; size: -; CDR3: CASSLGTGSNQPQHF; DNA: TGTGCCAGCAGCTTGGGGACAGGAAGCAATCAGCCCCAGCATTTT
D: TRBD1; J: TRBJ1-5; V: TRBV2; size: -; CDR3: CASEDRARYSNQPQHF; DNA: TGTGCCAGCGAAGACAGGGCCCGTTATAGCAATCAGCCCCAGCATTTT
D: -; J: TRBJ1-4; V: TRBV18; size: few; CDR3: CASSAGQVRSEKLFF; DNA: TGTGCCAGCTCAGCCGGACAAGTGAGGAGTGAAAAACTGTTTTTT
D: -; J: TRBJ1-4; V: TRBV7-2; size: -; CDR3: CASSLVPLINEKLFF; DNA: TGTGCCAGCAGCTTAGTGCCACTCATTAATGAAAAACTGTTTTTT
D: TRBD2; J: TRBJ2-1; V: TRBV5-1; size: once; CDR3: CASSGGGLAGYNEQFF; DNA: TGCGCCAGCAGCGGGGGGGGACTAGCGGGGTACAATGAGCAGTTCTTC
D: TRBD2; J: TRBJ2-3; V: TRBV4-3; size: -; CDR3: CASSQVAASGSDTQYF; DNA: TGCGCCAGCAGCCAAGTCGCGGCCAGCGGGAGTGATACGCAGTATTTT
D: -; J: TRBJ1-5; V: TRBV19; size: -; CDR3: CASRAQGSYQPQHF; DNA: TGTGCCAGTAGAGCCCAGGGGTCATATCAGCCCCAGCATTTT
D: TRBD1; J: TRBJ2-2; V: TRBV7-9; size: few; CDR3: CASSLEAGGVTGELFF; DNA: TGTGCCAGCAGCTTGGAAGCAGGGGGTGTAACCGGGGAGCTGTTTTTT
D: TRBD2; J: TRBJ2-6; V: TRBV5-1; size: -; CDR3: CASSLKGGSGANVLTF; DNA: TGCGCCAGCAGCTTGAAGGGAGGGTCTGGGGCCAACGTCCTGACTTTC
D: TRBD1; J: TRBJ2-6; V: TRBV14; size: -; CDR3: CASSYRDRAGGANVLTF; DNA: TGTGCCAGCAGCTACCGGGACAGGGCTGGTGGGGCCAACGTCCTGACTTTC
D: TRBD1; J: TRBJ2-3; V: TRBV5-4; size: -; CDR3: CASWDSYTDTQYF; DNA: TGTGCCAGCTGGGACAGCTACACAGATACGCAGTATTTT
D: -; J: TRBJ1-2; V: TRBV2; size: few; CDR3: CASSEGRGAYGYTF; DNA: TGTGCCAGCAGTGAAGGCAGGGGCGCCTATGGCTACACCTTC
D: TRBD2; J: TRBJ2-3; V: TRBV30; size: -; CDR3: CAWSVGAGGHTDTQYF; DNA: TGTGCCTGGAGTGTAGGAGCGGGGGGCCACACAGATACGCAGTATTTT
D: -; J: TRBJ2-6; V: TRBV7-9; size: few; CDR3: CASSLAGGSGANVLTF; DNA: TGTGCCAGCAGCTTAGCGGGGGGATCTGGGGCCAACGTCCTGACTTTC
D: TRBD1; J: TRBJ1-1; V: TRBV2; size: -; CDR3: CASSGQGRTEAFF; DNA: TGTGCCAGCAGTGGACAGGGTCGGACTGAAGCTTTCTTT
D: TRBD1; J: TRBJ1-3; V: TRBV7-2; size: -; CDR3: CASSLRTGVMLDTIYF; DNA: TGTGCCAGCAGCTTAAGGACAGGGGTTATGTTGGACACCATATATTTT
D: -; J: TRBJ1-4; V: TRBV28; size: -; CDR3: CASSPLLSGENEKLFF; DNA: TGTGCCAGCAGTCCCCTCTTATCGGGGGAGAATGAAAAACTGTTTTTT
D: -; J: TRBJ2-5; V: TRBV28; size: -; CDR3: CASSLRVMGGETQYF; DNA: TGTGCCAGCAGTTTGAGGGTGATGGGTGGAGAGACCCAGTACTTC
D: TRBD1; J: TRBJ2-7; V: TRBV7-2; size: -; CDR3: CASSPGQERLREQYF; DNA: TGTGCCAGCAGCCCAGGACAGGAGCGGTTACGAGAGCAGTACTTC
D: TRBD1; J: TRBJ1-1; V: TRBV10-2; size: -; CDR3: CASSESSRTGKGRHEAFF; DNA: TGCGCCAGCAGTGAGTCTTCTAGGACAGGGAAAGGTCGGCATGAAGCTTTCTTT
D: -; J: TRBJ1-1; V: TRBV18; size: few; CDR3: CASSSMAANTEAFF; DNA: TGTGCCAGCTCATCTATGGCGGCGAACACTGAAGCTTTCTTT
D: TRBD2; J: TRBJ2-7; V: TRBV7-9; size: -; CDR3: CASSRRLAGGPIHEQYF; DNA: TGTGCCAGCAGCCGTAGACTAGCGGGGGGGCCGATCCACGAGCAGTACTTC
D: TRBD1; J: TRBJ2-5; V: TRBV10-3; size: -; CDR3: CAISDPDRGQETQYF; DNA: TGTGCCATCAGTGACCCCGACAGGGGTCAAGAGACCCAGTACTTC
D: -; J: TRBJ1-1; V: TRBV7-3; size: -; CDR3: CASSLTIVRGTEAFF; DNA: TGTGCCAGCAGCTTAACGATTGTTCGGGGAACTGAAGCTTTCTTT
D: -; J: TRBJ1-4; V: TRBV18; size: few; CDR3: CASSLAQEKLFF; DNA: TGTGCCAGCTCACTGGCTCAGGAAAAACTGTTTTTT
D: -; J: TRBJ1-2; V: TRBV19; size: many; CDR3: CASSPEREANYGYTF; DNA: TGTGCCAGTAGCCCCGAGCGGGAAGCTAACTATGGCTACACCTTC
D: -; J: TRBJ2-1; V: TRBV19; size: once; CDR3: CASTQGYNEQFF; DNA: TGTGCCAGTACCCAGGGCTACAATGAGCAGTTCTTC
D: -; J: TRBJ2-2; V: TRBV10-2; size: -; CDR3: CASSESRGGNTGELFF; DNA: TGCGCCAGCAGTGAGTCGAGGGGGGGAAACACCGGGGAGCTGTTTTTT
D: -; J: TRBJ2-7; V: TRBV28; size: -; CDR3: CASSPSGVTYEQYF; DNA: TGTGCCAGCAGTCCTTCAGGGGTGACCTACGAGCAGTACTTC
D: -; J: TRBJ2-3; V: TRBV7-9; size: -; CDR3: CASSRLLDTQYF; DNA: TGTGCCAGCAGTCGACTGTTAGATACGCAGTATTTT
D: TRBD2; J: TRBJ2-3; V: TRBV5-1; size: once; CDR3: CASSGGVRTDTQYF; DNA: TGCGCCAGCAGCGGGGGGGTCCGAACAGATACGCAGTATTTT
D: TRBD2; J: TRBJ2-3; V: TRBV7-3; size: -; CDR3: CASSLAGASTDTQYF; DNA: TGTGCCAGCAGCTTAGCGGGAGCGAGCACAGATACGCAGTATTTT
D: -; J: TRBJ1-3; V: TRBV4-3; size: few; CDR3: CASSQEAGSSGNTIYF; DNA: TGCGCCAGCAGCCAAGAGGCGGGGAGCTCTGGAAACACCATATATTTT